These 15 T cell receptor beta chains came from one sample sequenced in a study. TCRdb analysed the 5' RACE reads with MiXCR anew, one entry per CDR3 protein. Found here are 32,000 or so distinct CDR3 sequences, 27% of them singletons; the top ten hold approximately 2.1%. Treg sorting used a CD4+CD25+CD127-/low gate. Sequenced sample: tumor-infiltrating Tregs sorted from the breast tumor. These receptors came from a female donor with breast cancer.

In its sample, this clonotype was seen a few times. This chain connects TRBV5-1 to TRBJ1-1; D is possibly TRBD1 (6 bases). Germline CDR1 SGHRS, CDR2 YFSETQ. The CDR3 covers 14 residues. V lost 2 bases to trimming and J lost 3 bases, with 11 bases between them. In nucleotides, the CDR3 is TGCGCCAGCAGCTTACTTTCAGGGGACACTGAAGCTTTCTTT. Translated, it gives CASSLLSGDTEAFF.

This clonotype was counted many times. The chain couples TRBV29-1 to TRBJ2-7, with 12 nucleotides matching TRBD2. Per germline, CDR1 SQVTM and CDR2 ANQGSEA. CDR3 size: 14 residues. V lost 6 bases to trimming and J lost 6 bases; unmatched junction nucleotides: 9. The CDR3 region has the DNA TGCAGCGTCGTCCCTAGCGGGAGGGCGGGCGAGCAGTACTTC. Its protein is CSVVPSGRAGEQYF.

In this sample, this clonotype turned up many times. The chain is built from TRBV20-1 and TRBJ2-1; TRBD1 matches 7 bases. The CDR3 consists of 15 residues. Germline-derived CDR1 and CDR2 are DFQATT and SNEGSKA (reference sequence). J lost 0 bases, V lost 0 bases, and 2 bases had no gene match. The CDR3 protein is CSARETGSSYNEQFF. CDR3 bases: TGCAGTGCTAGAGAGACAGGGAGCTCCTACAATGAGCAGTTCTTC.

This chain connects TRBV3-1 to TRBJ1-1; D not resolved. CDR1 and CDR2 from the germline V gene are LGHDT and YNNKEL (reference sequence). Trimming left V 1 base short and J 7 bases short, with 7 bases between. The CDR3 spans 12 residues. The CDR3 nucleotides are TGTGCCAGCAGCCAAGTAACTGGTGAAGCTTTCTTT. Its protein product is CASSQVTGEAFF.

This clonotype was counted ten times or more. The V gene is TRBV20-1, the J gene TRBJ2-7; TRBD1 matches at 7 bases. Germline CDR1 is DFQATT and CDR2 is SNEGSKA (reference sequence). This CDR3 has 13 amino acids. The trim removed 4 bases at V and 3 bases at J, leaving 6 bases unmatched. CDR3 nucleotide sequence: TGCAGTGCTACGGACAGGTTAGGCTACGAGCAGTACTTC. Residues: CSATDRLGYEQYF.

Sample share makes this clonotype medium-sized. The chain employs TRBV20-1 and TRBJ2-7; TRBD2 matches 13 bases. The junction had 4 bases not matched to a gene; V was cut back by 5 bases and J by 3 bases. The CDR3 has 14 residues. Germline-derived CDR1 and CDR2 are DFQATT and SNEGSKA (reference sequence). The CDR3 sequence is CSAAGLAGDYEQYF. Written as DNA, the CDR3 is TGCAGTGCTGCCGGACTAGCGGGAGACTACGAGCAGTACTTC.

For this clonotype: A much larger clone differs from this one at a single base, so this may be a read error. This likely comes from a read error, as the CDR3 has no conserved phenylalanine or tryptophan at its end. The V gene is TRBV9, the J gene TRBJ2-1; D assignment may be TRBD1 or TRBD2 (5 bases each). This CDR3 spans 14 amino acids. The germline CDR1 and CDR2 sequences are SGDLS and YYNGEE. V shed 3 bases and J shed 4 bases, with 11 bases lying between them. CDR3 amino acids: CASSARDLYNEQFS. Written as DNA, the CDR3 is TGTGCCAGCAGCGCCCGGGACCTATACAATGAGCAGTTCTCC.

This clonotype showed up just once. The CDR3 region is CAWSSGSTDTQYF. DNA of the CDR3: TGTGCCTGGAGTAGCGGGAGCACAGATACGCAGTATTTT. The chain has TRBV30 and TRBJ2-3; tentatively, D is TRBD2 (6 bases). The CDR3 extends over 13 amino acids. CDR1 is GTSNPN and CDR2 is SVGIG in the germline V gene (reference sequence). The V gene lost 2 bases and the J gene lost 0 bases, with 6 bases spanning the gap.

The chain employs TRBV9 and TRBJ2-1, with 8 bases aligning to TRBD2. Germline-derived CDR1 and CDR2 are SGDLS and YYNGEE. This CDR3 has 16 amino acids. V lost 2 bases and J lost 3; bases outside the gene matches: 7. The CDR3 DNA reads TGTGCCAGCAGCGTCCGTAGCGGGATCTTCTACAATGAGCAGTTCTTC. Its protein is CASSVRSGIFYNEQFF.

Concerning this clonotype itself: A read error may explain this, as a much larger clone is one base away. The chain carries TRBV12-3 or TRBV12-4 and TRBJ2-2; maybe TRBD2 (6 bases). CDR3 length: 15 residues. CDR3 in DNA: TGTGCCAGCAGTTCCCTAGCGTTGAACACCTGGGAGCTGTTTTTT. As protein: CASSSLALNTWELFF.

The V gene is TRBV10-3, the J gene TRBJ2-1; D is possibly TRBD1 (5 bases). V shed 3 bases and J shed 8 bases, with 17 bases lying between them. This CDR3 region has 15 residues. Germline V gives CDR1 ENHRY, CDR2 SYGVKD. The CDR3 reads CAISEGSQGWYEQFF. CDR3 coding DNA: TGTGCCATCAGTGAAGGGTCGCAGGGTTGGTATGAGCAGTTCTTC.

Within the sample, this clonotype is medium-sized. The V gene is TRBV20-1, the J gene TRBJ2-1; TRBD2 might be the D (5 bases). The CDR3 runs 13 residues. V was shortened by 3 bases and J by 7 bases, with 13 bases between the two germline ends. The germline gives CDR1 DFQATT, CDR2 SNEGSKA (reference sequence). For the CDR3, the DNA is TGCAGTGCTAGTGCCAACGGGGTGAATGAGCAGTTCTTC. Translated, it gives CSASANGVNEQFF.

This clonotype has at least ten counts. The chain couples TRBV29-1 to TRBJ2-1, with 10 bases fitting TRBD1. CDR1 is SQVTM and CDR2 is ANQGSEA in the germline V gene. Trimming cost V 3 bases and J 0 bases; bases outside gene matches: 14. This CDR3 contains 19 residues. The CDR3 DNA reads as TGCAGCGTTGATAAATTGGGGACAGGGGATCAGAGCTCCTACAATGAGCAGTTCTTC. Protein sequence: CSVDKLGTGDQSSYNEQFF.

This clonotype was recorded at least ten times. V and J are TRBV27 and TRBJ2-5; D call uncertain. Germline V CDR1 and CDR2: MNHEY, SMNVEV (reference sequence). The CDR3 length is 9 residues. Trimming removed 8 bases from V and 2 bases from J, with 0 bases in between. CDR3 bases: TGTGCCAGCCAAGAGACCCAGTACTTC. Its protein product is CASQETQYF.

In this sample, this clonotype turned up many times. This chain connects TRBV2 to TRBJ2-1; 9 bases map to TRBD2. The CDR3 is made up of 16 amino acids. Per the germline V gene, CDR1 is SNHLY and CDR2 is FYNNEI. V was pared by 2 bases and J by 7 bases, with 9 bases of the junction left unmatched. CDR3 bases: TGTGCCAGCAGTGAATCACTAGCGGGCCTCTCTAATGAGCAGTTCTTC. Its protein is CASSESLAGLSNEQFF.